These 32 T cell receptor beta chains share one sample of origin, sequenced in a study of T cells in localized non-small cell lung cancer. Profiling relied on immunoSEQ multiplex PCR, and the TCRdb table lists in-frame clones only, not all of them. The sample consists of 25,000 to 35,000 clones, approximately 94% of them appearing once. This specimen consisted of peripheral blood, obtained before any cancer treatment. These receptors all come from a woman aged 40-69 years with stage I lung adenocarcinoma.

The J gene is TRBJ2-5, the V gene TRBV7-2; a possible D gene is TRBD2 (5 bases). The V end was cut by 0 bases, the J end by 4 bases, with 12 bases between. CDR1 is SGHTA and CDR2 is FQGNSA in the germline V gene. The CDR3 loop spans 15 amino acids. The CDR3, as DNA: TGTGCCAGCAGCTTAGCGGGCCCGAGCGGAGAGACCCAGTACTTC. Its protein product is CASSLAGPSGETQYF.

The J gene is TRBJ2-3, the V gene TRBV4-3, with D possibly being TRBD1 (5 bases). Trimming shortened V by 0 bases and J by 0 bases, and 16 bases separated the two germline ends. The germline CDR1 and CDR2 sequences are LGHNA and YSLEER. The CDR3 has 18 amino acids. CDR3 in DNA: TGCGCCAGCAGCCAAGATGGCCCCCCAGGACAAAGCACAGATACGCAGTATTTT. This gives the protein CASSQDGPPGQSTDTQYF.

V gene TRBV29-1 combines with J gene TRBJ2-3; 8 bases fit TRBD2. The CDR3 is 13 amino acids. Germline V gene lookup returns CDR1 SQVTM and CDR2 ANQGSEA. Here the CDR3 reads CSAGYSGVDTQYF. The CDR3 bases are TGCAGTGCCGGGTATAGCGGGGTTGATACGCAGTATTTT.

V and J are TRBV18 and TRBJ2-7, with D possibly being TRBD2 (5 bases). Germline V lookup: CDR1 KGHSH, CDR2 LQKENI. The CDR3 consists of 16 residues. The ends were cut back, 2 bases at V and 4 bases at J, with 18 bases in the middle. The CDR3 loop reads CASSPSTGKSFYEQYF. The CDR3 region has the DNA TGTGCCAGCTCACCATCTACCGGGAAATCGTTTTACGAGCAGTACTTC. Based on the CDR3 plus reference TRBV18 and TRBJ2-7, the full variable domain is NAGVMQNPRHLVRRRGQEARLRCSPMKGHSHVYWYRQLPEEGLKFMVYLQKENIIDESGMPKERFSAEFPKEGPSILRIQQVVRGDSAAYFCASSPSTGKSFYEQYFGPGTRLTVT.

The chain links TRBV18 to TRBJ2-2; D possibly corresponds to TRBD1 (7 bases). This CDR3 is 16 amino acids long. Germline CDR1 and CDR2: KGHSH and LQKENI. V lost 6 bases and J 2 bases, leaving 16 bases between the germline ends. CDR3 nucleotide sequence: TGTGCCAGCTCGAAAGGAGGGGGCCAAAACACCGGGGAGCTGTTTTTT. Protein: CASSKGGGQNTGELFF. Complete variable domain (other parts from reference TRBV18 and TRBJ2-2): NAGVMQNPRHLVRRRGQEARLRCSPMKGHSHVYWYRQLPEEGLKFMVYLQKENIIDESGMPKERFSAEFPKEGPSILRIQQVVRGDSAAYFCASSKGGGQNTGELFFGEGSRLTVL.

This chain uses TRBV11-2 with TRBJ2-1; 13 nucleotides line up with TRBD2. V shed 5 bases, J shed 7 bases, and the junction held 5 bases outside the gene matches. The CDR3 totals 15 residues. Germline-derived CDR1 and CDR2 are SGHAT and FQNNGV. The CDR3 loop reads CASSPGTSGINEQFF. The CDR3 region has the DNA TGTGCCAGCAGCCCGGGGACTAGCGGGATAAATGAGCAGTTCTTC.

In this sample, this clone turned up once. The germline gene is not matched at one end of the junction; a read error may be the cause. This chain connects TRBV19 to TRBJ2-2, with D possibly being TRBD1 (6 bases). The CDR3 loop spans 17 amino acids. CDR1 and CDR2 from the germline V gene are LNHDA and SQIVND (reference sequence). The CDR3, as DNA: TGTGCCAGTAGGGGCCAGGGGATCTCTTCGAACACCTGGGAGCTGTTTTTT. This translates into CASRGQGISSNTWELFF.

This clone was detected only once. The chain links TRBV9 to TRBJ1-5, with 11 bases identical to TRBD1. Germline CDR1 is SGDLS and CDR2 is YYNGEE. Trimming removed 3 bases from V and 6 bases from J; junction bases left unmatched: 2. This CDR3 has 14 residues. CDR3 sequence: CASSGGTGGQPQHF. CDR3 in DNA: TGTGCCAGCAGCGGTGGGACAGGGGGTCAGCCCCAGCATTTT. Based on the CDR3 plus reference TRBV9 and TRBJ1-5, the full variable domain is DSGVTQTPKHLITATGQRVTLRCSPRSGDLSVYWYQQSLDQGLQFLIQYYNGEERAKGNILERFSAQQFPDLHSELNLSSLELGDSALYFCASSGGTGGQPQHFGDGTRLSIL.

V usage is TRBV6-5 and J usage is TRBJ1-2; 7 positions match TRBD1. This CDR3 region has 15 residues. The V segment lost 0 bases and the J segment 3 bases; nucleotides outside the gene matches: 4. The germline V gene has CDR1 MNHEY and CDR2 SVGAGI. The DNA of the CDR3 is TGTGCCAGCAGTTACTCCCCAGGGGGGGACTATGGCTACACCTTC. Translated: CASSYSPGGDYGYTF.

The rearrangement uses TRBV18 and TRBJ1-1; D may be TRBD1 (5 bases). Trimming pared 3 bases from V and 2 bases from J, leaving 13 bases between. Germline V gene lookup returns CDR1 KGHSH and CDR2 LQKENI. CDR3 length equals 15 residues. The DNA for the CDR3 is TGTGCCAGCTCACCGGACACCACCGCCAACACTGAAGCTTTCTTT. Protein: CASSPDTTANTEAFF.

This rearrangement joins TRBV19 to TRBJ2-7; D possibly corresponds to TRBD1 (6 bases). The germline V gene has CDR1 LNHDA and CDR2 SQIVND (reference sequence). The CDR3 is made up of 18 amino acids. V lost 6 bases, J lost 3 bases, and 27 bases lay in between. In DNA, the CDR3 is TGTGCCAGTAGCCCCTCCCGACAGGCCTCAGGCCTGAACTACGAGCAGTACTTC. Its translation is CASSPSRQASGLNYEQYF.

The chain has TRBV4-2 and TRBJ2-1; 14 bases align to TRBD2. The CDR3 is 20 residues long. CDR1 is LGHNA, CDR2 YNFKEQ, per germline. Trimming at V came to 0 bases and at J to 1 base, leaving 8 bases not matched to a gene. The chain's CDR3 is CASSQDPGLAGEKSYNEQFF. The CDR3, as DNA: TGTGCCAGCAGCCAAGACCCGGGACTAGCGGGAGAGAAATCCTACAATGAGCAGTTCTTC.

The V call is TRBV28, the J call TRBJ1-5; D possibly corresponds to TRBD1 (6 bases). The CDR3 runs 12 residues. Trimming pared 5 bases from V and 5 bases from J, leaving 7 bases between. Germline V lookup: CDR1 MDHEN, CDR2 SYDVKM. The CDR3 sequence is CASSDRHQPQHF. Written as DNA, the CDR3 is TGTGCCAGCAGTGACAGGCATCAGCCCCAGCATTTT. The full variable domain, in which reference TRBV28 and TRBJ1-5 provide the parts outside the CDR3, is DVKVTQSSRYLVKRTGEKVFLECVQDMDHENMFWYRQDPGLGLRLIYFSYDVKMKEKGDIPEGYSVSREKKERFSLILESASTNQTSMYLCASSDRHQPQHFGDGTRLSIL.

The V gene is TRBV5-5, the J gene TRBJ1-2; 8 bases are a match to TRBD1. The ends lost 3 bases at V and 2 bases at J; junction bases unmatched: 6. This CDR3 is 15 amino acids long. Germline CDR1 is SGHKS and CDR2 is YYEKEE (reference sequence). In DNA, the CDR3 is TGTGCCAGCAGCTCACAGGGGGTATCGAACTATGGCTACACCTTC. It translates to CASSSQGVSNYGYTF.

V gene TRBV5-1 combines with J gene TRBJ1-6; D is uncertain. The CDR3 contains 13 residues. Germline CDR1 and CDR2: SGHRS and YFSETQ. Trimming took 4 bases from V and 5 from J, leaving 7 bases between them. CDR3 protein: CASSPQDNSPLHF. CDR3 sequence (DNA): TGCGCCAGCAGCCCACAAGATAATTCACCCCTCCACTTT.

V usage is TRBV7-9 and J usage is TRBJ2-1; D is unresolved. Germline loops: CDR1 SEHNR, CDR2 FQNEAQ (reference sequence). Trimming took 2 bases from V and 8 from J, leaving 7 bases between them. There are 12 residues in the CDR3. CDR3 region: CASSLPEYEQFF. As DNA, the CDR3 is TGTGCCAGCAGCTTACCCGAGTATGAGCAGTTCTTC.

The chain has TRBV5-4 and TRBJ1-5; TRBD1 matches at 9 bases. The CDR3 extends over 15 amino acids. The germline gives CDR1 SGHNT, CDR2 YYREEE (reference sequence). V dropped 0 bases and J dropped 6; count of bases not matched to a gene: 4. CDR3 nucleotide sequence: TGTGCCAGCAGCTTGGGGGGGGACAGGGCTCAGCCCCAGCATTTT. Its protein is CASSLGGDRAQPQHF. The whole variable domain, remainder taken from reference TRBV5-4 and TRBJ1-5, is ETGVTQSPTHLIKTRGQQVTLRCSSQSGHNTVSWYQQALGQGPQFIFQYYREEENGRGNFPPRFSGLQFPNYSSELNVNALELDDSALYLCASSLGGDRAQPQHFGDGTRLSIL.

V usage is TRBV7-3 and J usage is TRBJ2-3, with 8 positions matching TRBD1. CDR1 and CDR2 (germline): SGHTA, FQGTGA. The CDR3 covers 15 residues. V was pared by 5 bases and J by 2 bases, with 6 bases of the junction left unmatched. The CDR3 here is CASSTRTGPTDTQYF. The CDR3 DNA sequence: TGTGCCAGCAGCACTCGGACAGGGCCCACAGATACGCAGTATTTT.

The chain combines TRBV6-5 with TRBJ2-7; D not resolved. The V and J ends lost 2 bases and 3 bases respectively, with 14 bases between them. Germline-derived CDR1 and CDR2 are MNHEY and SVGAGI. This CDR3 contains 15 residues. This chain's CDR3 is CASSYGVGVSYEQYF. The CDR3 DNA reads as TGTGCCAGCAGTTACGGGGTTGGGGTGAGCTACGAGCAGTACTTC.

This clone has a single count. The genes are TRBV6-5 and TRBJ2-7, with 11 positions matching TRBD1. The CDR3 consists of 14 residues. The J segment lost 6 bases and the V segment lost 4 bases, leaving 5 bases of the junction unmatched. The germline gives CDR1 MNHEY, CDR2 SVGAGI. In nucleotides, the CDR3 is TGTGCCAGCAGTTTGGTAGGGACAGGGGGCGAGCAGTACTTC. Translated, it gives CASSLVGTGGEQYF.

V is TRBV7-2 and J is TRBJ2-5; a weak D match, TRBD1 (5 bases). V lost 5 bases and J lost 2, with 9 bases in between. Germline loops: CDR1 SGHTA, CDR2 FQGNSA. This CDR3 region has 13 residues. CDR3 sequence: CASSRQGQETQYF. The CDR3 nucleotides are TGTGCCAGCAGCCGGCAGGGACAAGAGACCCAGTACTTC.

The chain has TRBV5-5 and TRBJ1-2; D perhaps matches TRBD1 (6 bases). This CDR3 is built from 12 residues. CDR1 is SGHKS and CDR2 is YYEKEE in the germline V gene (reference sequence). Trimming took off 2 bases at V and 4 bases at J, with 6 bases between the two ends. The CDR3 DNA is TGTGCCAGCAGCTTACAGGGCTATGGCTACACCTTC. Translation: CASSLQGYGYTF.

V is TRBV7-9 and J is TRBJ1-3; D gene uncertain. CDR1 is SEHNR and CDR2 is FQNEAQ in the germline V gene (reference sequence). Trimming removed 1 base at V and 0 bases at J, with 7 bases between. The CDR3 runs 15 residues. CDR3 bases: TGTGCCAGCAGCTTAGTCGTTAGCTCTGGAAACACCATATATTTT. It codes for CASSLVVSSGNTIYF.

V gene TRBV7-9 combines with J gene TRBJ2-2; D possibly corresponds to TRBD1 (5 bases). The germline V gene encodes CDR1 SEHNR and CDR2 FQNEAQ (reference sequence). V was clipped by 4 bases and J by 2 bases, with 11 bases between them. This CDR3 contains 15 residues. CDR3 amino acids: CASSSRTQNTGELFF. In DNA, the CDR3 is TGTGCCAGCAGCTCCAGGACACAAAACACCGGGGAGCTGTTTTTT.

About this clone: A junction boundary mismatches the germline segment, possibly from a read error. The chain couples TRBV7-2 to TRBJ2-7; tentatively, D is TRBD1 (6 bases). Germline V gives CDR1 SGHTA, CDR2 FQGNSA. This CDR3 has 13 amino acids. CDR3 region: CASSADLQGVKIF. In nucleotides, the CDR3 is TGTGCCAGCAGCGCGGACTTACAGGGTGTAAAAATATTC.

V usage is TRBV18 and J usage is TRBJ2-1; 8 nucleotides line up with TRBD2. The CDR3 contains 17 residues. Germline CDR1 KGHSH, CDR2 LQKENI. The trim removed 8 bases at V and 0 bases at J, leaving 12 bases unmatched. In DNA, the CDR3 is TGTGCCAGCACCTTCGGGGGGGCTCGCATCTCCTACAATGAGCAGTTCTTC. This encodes CASTFGGARISYNEQFF.

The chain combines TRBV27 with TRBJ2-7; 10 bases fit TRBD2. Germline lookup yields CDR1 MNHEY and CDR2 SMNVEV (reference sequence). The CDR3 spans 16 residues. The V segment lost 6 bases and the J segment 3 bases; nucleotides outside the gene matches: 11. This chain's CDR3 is CASRTTPSGGHYEQYF. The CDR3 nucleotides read TGTGCCAGCAGGACTACCCCTAGCGGGGGACACTACGAGCAGTACTTC.

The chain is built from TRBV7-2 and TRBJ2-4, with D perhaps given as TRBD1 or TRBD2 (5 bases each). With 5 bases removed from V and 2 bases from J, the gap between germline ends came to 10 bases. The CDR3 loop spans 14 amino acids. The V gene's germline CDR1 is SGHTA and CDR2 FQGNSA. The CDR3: CASSPGHPKNIQYF. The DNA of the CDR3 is TGTGCCAGCAGCCCGGGGCACCCCAAAAACATTCAGTACTTC.

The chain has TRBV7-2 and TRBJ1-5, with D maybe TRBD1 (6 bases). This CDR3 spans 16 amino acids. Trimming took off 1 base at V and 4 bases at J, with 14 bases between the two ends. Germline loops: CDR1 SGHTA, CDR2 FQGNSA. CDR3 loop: CASSLVWGAGNQPQHF. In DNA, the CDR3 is TGTGCCAGCAGCTTAGTTTGGGGGGCGGGGAATCAGCCCCAGCATTTT.

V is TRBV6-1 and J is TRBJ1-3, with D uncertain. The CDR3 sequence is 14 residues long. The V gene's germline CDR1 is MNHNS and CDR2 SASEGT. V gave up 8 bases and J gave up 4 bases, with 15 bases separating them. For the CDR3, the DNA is TGTGCCAGCTATAGCGCGCCAGCAGGAAACACCATATATTTT. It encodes CASYSAPAGNTIYF.

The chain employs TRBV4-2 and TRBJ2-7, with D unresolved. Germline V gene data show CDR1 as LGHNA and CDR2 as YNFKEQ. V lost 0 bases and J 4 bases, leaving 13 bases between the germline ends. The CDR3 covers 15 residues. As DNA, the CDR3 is TGTGCCAGCAGCCAAGAGAGACAAAGTGGGTACGAGCAGTACTTC. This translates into CASSQERQSGYEQYF.

CDR3 DNA sequence: TGTGCCAGCAGTTTCGGCAGGGGAGAACCTAATTCACCCCTCCACTTT. Protein sequence: CASSFGRGEPNSPLHF. The chain has TRBV27 and TRBJ1-6; D is perhaps TRBD1 (6 bases). The ends were cut back, 3 bases at V and 6 bases at J, with 15 bases in the middle. The CDR3 extends over 16 amino acids. Looked up from germline, CDR1 is MNHEY and CDR2 is SMNVEV (reference sequence).